The 6 T cell receptor beta chains in this list originate from one sample, sequenced in a study of response to subunit inactivated influenza vaccine. Using its own MiXCR run on the RT-PCR reads, TCRdb lists one record per CDR3 protein. This sample has approximately 500,000 distinct CDR3 sequences, with approximately 13% found just once. Material: PBMCs from blood, obtained roughly 45 days after vaccination. Receptors were obtained from a middle-aged man who received an inactivated influenza vaccine.

This clonotype appeared many times. The chain links TRBV5-1 to TRBJ2-7; 8 nucleotides line up with TRBD2. V trimming: 8 bases; J trimming: 6 bases; junction bases outside the gene matches: 13. CDR3 length: 14 residues. In germline, CDR1 is SGHRS, CDR2 YFSETQ. CDR3 bases: TGCGCCAGTCATCGCGGTAGCGGGGACGGCGAGCAGTACTTC. As protein: CASHRGSGDGEQYF. Supplemented by reference TRBV5-1 and TRBJ2-7, the full variable domain reads KAGVTQTPRYLIKTRGQQVTLSCSPISGHRSVSWYQQTPGQGLQFLFEYFSETQRNKGNFPGRFSGRQFSNSRSEMNVSTLELGDSALYLCASHRGSGDGEQYFGPGTRLTVT.

This clonotype has a handful of counts. In nucleotides, the CDR3 is TGTGCCAGCAGCCCGTCAACAGGGGTGCGTCAGCCCCAGCATTTT. The encoded protein is CASSPSTGVRQPQHF. The chain combines TRBV7-2 with TRBJ1-5; the match to TRBD1 covers 7 bases. From germline, CDR1 is SGHTA and CDR2 FQGNSA. V gave up 5 bases and J gave up 6 bases; unmatched junction bases: 10. This CDR3 is built from 15 residues.

This rearrangement joins TRBV6-5 to TRBJ2-1; 8 nucleotides align to TRBD1. V shed 1 base, J shed 3 bases, and the junction held 5 bases outside the gene matches. Germline CDR1 is MNHEY and CDR2 is SVGAGI. This CDR3 comprises 16 residues. This CDR3 is CASSYFGQGFYNEQFF. As DNA, the CDR3 is TGTGCCAGCAGTTACTTCGGACAGGGATTCTACAATGAGCAGTTCTTC.

This clonotype was recorded many times. The chain employs TRBV15 and TRBJ2-1; D is unclear. CDR1 and CDR2 (germline): LNHNV, YYDKDF (reference sequence). Trimming left V 0 bases short and J 9 bases short, with 6 bases between. CDR3 size: 12 residues. CDR3 DNA: TGTGCCACCAGCAGAGATGTGGGTGAGCAGTTCTTC. This gives the protein CATSRDVGEQFF. Full variable domain (missing parts from reference TRBV15 and TRBJ2-1): DAMVIQNPRYQVTQFGKPVTLSCSQTLNHNVMYWYQQKSSQAPKLLFHYYDKDFNNEADTPDNFQSRRPNTSFCFLDIRSPGLGDTAMYLCATSRDVGEQFFGPGTRLTVL.

This chain uses TRBV7-3 with TRBJ2-2, with 14 positions matching TRBD2. Looked up from germline, CDR1 is SGHTA and CDR2 is FQGTGA. CDR3 size: 19 residues. The junction had 10 bases not matched to a gene; V was cut back by 5 bases and J by 2 bases. The CDR3 reads CASSPRRGLAGGNTGELFF. CDR3 sequence (DNA): TGTGCCAGCAGCCCCCGGCGTGGACTAGCGGGAGGAAACACCGGGGAGCTGTTTTTT. Together with reference TRBV7-3 and TRBJ2-2, the CDR3 gives the full variable domain: GAGVSQTPSNKVTEKGKYVELRCDPISGHTALYWYRQSLGQGPEFLIYFQGTGAADDSGLPNDRFFAVRPEGSVSTLKIQRTERGDSAVYLCASSPRRGLAGGNTGELFFGEGSRLTVL.

This rearrangement joins TRBV5-6 to TRBJ2-3; 9 bases align to TRBD2. The CDR3 covers 19 residues. V shed 0 bases and J 6 bases; nucleotides not matched to a gene: 17. In germline, CDR1 is SGHDT, CDR2 YYEEEE. CDR3 residues: CASSLGREGHLHFGDTQYF. The CDR3 DNA follows: TGTGCCAGCAGCTTGGGGCGGGAGGGCCACTTACATTTCGGGGATACGCAGTATTTT.